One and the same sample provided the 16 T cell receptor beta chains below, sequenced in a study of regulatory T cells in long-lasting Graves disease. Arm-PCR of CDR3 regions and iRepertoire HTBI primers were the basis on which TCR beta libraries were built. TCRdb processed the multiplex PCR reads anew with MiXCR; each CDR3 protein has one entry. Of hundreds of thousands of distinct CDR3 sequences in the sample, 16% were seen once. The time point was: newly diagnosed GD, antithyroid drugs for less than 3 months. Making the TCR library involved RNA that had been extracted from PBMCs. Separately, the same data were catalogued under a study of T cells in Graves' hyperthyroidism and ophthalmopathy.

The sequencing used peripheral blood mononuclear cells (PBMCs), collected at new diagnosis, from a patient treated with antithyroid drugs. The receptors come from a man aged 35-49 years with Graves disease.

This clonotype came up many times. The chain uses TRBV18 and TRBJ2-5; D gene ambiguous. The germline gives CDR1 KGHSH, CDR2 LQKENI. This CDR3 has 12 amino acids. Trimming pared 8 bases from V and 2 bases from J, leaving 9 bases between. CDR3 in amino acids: CASAVRQETQYF. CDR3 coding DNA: TGTGCCAGCGCCGTTAGGCAAGAGACCCAGTACTTC.

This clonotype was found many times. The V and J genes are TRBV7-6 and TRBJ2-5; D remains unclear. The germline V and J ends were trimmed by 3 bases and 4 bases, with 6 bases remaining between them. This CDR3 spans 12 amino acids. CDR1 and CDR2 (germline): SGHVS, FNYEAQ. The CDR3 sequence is CASSFGLETQYF. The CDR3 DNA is TGTGCCAGCAGCTTTGGGTTAGAGACCCAGTACTTC.

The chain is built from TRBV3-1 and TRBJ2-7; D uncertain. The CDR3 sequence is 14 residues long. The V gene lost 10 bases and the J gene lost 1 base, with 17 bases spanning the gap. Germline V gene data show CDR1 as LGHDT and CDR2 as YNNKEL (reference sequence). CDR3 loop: CATDRLVPSYEQYF. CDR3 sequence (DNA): TGTGCCACCGATAGGCTAGTACCTTCCTACGAGCAGTACTTC.

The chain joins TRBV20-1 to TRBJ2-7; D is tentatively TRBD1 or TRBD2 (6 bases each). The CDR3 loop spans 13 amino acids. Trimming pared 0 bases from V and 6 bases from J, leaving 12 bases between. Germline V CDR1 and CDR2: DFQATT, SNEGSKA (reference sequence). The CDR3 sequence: CSARDGRGPEQYF. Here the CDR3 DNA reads TGCAGTGCTAGAGATGGCCGGGGGCCCGAGCAGTACTTC.

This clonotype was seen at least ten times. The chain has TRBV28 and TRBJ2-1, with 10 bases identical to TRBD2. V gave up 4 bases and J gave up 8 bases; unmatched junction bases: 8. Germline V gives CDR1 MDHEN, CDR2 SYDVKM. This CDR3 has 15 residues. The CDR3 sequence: CASSSHSGGFYEQFF. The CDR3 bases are TGTGCCAGCAGTTCACATAGCGGGGGGTTCTATGAGCAGTTCTTC.

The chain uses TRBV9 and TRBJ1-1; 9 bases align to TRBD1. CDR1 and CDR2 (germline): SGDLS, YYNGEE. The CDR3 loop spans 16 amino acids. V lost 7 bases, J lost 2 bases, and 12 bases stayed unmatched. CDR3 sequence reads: CASSGGDRDGNTEAFF. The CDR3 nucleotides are TGTGCCAGCTCCGGAGGGGACAGGGACGGAAACACTGAAGCTTTCTTT.

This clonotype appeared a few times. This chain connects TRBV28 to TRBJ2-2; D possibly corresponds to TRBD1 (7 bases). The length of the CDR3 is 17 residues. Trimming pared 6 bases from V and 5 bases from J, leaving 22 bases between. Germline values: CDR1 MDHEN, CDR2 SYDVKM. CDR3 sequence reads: CASRNLMGQGGTGELFF. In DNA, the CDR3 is TGTGCCAGCAGAAATTTAATGGGGCAGGGGGGAACCGGGGAGCTGTTTTTT.

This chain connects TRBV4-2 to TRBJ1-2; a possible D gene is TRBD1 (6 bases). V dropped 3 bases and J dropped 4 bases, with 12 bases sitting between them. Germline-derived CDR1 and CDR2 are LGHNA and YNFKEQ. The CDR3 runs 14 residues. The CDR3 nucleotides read TGTGCCAGCAGCCAGCCACAGGGAACCTATGGCTACACCTTC. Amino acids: CASSQPQGTYGYTF.

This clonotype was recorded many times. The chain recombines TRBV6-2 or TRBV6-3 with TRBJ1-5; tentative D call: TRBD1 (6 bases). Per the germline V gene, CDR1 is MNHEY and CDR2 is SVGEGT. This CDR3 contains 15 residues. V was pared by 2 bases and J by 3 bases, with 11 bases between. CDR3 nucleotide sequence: TGTGCCAGCAGTTACACGACAGGACACAATCAGCCCCAGCATTTT. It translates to CASSYTTGHNQPQHF.

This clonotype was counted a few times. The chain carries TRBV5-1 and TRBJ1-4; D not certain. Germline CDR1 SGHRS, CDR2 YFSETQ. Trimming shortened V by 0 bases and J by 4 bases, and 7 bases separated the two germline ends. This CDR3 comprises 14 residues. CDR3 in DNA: TGCGCCAGCAGCTTGGACGGTCTTAATGAAAAACTGTTTTTT. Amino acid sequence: CASSLDGLNEKLFF.

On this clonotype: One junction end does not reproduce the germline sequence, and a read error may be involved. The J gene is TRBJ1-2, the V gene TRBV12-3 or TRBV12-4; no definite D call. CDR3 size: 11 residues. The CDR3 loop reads CASSLEGRQIF. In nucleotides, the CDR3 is TGTGCCAGCAGTTTAGAGGGTCGGCAAATCTTC.

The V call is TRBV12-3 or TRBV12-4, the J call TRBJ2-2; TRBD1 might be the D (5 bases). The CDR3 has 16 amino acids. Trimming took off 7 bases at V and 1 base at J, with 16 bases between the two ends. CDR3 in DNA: TGTGCCAGCACTAGGGGTGCCAACGGGAACACCGGGGAGCTGTTTTTT. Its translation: CASTRGANGNTGELFF.

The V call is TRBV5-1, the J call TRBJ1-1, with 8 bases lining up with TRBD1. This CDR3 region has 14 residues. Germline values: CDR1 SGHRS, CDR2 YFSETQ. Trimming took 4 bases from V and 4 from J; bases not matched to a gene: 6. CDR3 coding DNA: TGCGCCAGCAGCCCTCGACAGGGGAGCACTGAAGCTTTCTTT. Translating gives CASSPRQGSTEAFF.

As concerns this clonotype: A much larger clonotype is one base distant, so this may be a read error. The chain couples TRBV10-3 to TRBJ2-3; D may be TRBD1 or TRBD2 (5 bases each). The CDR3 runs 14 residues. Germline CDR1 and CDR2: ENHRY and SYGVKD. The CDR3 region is CATSEGPGMDTQYF. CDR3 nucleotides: TGTGCCACCAGTGAGGGCCCAGGGATGGATACGCAGTATTTT.

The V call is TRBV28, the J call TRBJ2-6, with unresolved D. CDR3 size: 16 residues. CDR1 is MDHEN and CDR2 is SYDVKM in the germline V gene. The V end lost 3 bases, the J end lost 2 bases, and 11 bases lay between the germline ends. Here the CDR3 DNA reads TGTGCCAGCAGTTTTTTAGGGAACGCTGGGGCCAACGTCCTGACTTTC. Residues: CASSFLGNAGANVLTF.

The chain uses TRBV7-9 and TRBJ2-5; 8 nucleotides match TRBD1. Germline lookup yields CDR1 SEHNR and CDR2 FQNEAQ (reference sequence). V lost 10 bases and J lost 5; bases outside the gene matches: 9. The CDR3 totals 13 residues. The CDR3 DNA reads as TGTGCCATCAGGGGGCGCGTGGGGGAGACCCAGTACTTC. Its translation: CAIRGRVGETQYF.